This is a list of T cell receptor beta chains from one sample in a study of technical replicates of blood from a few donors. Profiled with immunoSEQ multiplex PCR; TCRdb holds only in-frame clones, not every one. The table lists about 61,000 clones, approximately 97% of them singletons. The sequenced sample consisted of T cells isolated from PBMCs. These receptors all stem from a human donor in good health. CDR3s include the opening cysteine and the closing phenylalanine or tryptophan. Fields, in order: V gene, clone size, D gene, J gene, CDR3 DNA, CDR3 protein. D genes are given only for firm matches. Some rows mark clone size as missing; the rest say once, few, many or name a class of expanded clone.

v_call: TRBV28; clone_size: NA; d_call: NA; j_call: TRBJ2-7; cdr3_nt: TGTGCCAGCAAGGTGACTAGTTTAACCTACGAGCAGTACTTC; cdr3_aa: CASKVTSLTYEQYF
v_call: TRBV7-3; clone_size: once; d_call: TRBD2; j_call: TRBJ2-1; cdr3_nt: TGTGCCAGCAGCTCCAGAAGCGGGGGGGCGGTTCGGGAGCAGTTCTTC; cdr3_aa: CASSSRSGGAVREQFF
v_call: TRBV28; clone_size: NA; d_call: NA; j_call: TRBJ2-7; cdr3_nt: TGTGCCAGCAGGCCCGGGGGGCAGGGGATCTACGAGCAGTACTTC; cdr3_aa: CASRPGGQGIYEQYF
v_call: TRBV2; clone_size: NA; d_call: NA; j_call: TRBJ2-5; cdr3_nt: TGTGCCAGCAGCGGGGGAACCGAGGGACGAGAAACAGAGACCCAGTACTTC; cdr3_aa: CASSGGTEGRETETQYF
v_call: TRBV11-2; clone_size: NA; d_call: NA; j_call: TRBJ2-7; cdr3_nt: TGTGCCAGCAGCTTAGGTCAAATCTACGAGCAGTACTTC; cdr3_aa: CASSLGQIYEQYF
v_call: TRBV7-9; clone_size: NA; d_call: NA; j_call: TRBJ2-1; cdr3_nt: TGTGCCAGCAGCTTTGCCCTTTGGGGCGACAATGAGCAGTTCTTC; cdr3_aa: CASSFALWGDNEQFF
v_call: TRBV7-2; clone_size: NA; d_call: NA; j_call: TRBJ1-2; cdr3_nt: TGTGCCAGCAGGCCGGGAAGCAGCTATGGCTACACCTTC; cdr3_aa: CASRPGSSYGYTF
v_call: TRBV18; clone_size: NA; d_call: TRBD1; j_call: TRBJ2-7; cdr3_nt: TGTGCCAGCTCACCTGGACAGGGGGCAGTCGAGCAGTACTTC; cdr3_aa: CASSPGQGAVEQYF
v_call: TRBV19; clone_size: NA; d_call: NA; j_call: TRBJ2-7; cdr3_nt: TGTGCCAGTCAGCAGGGGTTTAATCTGGCCGAGCAGTACTTC; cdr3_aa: CASQQGFNLAEQYF
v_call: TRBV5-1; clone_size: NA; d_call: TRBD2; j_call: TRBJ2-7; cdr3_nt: TGCGCCAGCAGCCATGGGACTATTGGCTACGAGCAGTACTTC; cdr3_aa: CASSHGTIGYEQYF
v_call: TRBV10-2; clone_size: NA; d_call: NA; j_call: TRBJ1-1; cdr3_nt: TGCGCCAGCAGAGGACAGTCGAACACTGAAGCTTTCTTT; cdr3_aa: CASRGQSNTEAFF
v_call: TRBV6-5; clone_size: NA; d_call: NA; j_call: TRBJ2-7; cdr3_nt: TGTGCCAGCAGGCGGACTTCGAGCTCCTACGAGCAGTACTTC; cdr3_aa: CASRRTSSSYEQYF
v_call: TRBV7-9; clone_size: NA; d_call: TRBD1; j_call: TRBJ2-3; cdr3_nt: TGTGCCAGCAGCTTAAGGTTAACCGGGACAGGGAGCACAGATACGCAGTATTTT; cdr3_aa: CASSLRLTGTGSTDTQYF
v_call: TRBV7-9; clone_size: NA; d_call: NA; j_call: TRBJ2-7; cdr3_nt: TGTGCCAGCAGCTTGGACATCCCCTACGAGCAGTACTTC; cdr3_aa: CASSLDIPYEQYF
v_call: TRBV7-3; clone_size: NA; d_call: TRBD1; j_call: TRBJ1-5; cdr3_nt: TGTGCCAGCAGCTTAGGGACAGCTGGAAATCAGCCCCAGCATTTT; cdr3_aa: CASSLGTAGNQPQHF
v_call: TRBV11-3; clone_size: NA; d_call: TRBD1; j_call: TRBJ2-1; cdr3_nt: TGTGCCAGCAGCTCTGGACAGGGGAGCTACAATGAGCAGTTCTTC; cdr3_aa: CASSSGQGSYNEQFF
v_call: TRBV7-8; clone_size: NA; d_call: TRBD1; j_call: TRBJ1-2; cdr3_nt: TGTGCCAGCAGCCTAACAGGGGAGTATGGCTACACCTTC; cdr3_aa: CASSLTGEYGYTF